Listed here are 9 T cell receptor beta chains from one sample, sequenced in a study of blood T cell repertoires in COVID-19. Sequenced by immunoSEQ multiplex PCR; TCRdb stores in-frame clones only, minus some. The repertoire holds more than 200,000 clones, with 65% to 85% as singletons. Sequencing input: peripheral blood. These receptors came from a man between 40 and 49 years old with active or convalescent COVID-19.

Worth noting for this clone: Additional DNA sequences in this sample encode the identical CDR3. This sequence joins TRBV4-1 and TRBJ1-5; TRBD1 agrees at 10 bases. Germline V gene data show CDR1 as MGHRA and CDR2 as YSYEKL. The junction had 4 bases not matched to a gene; V was cut back by 4 bases and J by 7 bases. There are 14 residues in the CDR3. The CDR3 bases are TGCGCCAGCAGCCCGGACAGGGGGAACCAGCCCCAGCATTTT. It translates to CASSPDRGNQPQHF.

This chain uses TRBV27 with TRBJ2-5; 10 positions match TRBD2. The germline CDR1 and CDR2 sequences are MNHEY and SMNVEV (reference sequence). V dropped 7 bases and J dropped 5; count of bases not matched to a gene: 7. The CDR3 sequence is 14 residues long. CDR3 sequence reads: CASTERGGRETQYF. The CDR3 DNA follows: TGTGCCAGCACCGAGCGGGGGGGCCGGGAGACCCAGTACTTC.

This rearrangement joins TRBV13 to TRBJ1-4, with D possibly matching TRBD1 (5 bases). With 6 bases removed from V and 3 bases from J, the gap between germline ends came to 14 bases. CDR1 is PRHDT, CDR2 FYEKMQ, per germline (reference sequence). The CDR3 runs 15 residues. Here the CDR3 reads CASRNHRRANEKLFF. CDR3 nucleotide sequence: TGTGCCAGCAGAAACCACAGGAGGGCTAATGAAAAACTGTTTTTT.

The chain uses TRBV6-5 and TRBJ1-5; unclear D gene. V was shortened by 2 bases and J by 1 base, with 6 bases between the two germline ends. CDR1 and CDR2 (germline): MNHEY, SVGAGI. CDR3 length: 14 amino acids. In DNA form, the CDR3 reads TGTGCCAGCAGTTACCAAGAGAGCAATCAGCCCCAGCATTTT. Its protein is CASSYQESNQPQHF.

V and J are TRBV5-4 and TRBJ1-1; 9 nucleotides align to TRBD1. With 5 bases clipped from V and 4 bases from J, the junction kept 3 bases outside the gene matches. The CDR3 spans 13 residues. Germline assignment: CDR1 SGHNT and CDR2 YYREEE (reference sequence). CDR3 loop: CASRSGQGTEAFF. CDR3 nucleotides: TGTGCCAGCAGATCGGGACAGGGCACTGAAGCTTTCTTT.

Here the CDR3 reads CASSYVLASADFRATEQFF. The CDR3 bases are TGTGCCAGCAGTTACGTCCTGGCTAGCGCCGATTTTAGGGCCACTGAGCAGTTCTTC. The chain has TRBV6-2 or TRBV6-3 and TRBJ2-1, with TRBD2 as a possible D gene (6 bases). This CDR3 contains 19 residues. The germline V gene has CDR1 MNHEY and CDR2 SVGEGT. Trimming removed 2 bases from V and 9 bases from J, with 29 bases in between.

The chain links TRBV6-6 to TRBJ2-5; D is perhaps TRBD2 (5 bases). The length of the CDR3 is 14 residues. Trimming pared 0 bases from V and 1 base from J, leaving 6 bases between. Germline loops: CDR1 MNHNY, CDR2 SVGAGI (reference sequence). The CDR3 loop reads CASSYSGSQETQYF. For the CDR3, the DNA is TGTGCCAGCAGTTACTCAGGGAGCCAAGAGACCCAGTACTTC.

The CDR3 nucleotides are TGTGCCAGCAGCCATCCGGACAGGGATGGCGAAAAACTGTTTTTT. Its translation: CASSHPDRDGEKLFF. The chain uses TRBV4-2 and TRBJ1-4; 8 bases match TRBD1. Looked up from germline, CDR1 is LGHNA and CDR2 is YNFKEQ. V shed 3 bases and J 8 bases; nucleotides not matched to a gene: 8. CDR3 length: 15 residues.

This chain joins TRBV11-3 and TRBJ2-5; TRBD1 aligns across 7 bases. Germline assignment: CDR1 SGHNT and CDR2 YENEEA. The V and J ends lost 1 base and 0 bases, in that order; junction bases with no gene match: 5. CDR3 size: 16 residues. CDR3 loop: CASSLAGTVYQETQYF. DNA for the CDR3: TGTGCCAGCAGCTTAGCCGGGACAGTGTACCAAGAGACCCAGTACTTC.